The 8 T cell receptor beta chains below all came from one sample that was sequenced in a study of T cells in Graves' hyperthyroidism and ophthalmopathy. The CDR3 regions of TCR beta were amplified from RNA transcripts. The HTBI primer set drove a first-round RT-PCR of the TCR CDR3. TCRdb passed the multiplex PCR reads through MiXCR, listing each CDR3 protein once. The table shows roughly 800,000 distinct CDR3 sequences, with around 39% occurring only once. Sequencing was done on a sample of blood. These receptors came from a man between 18 and 29 years old with Graves' hyperthyroidism.

This clonotype was counted between two and nine times. At one end, the junction sequence differs from germline, possibly due to a read error. CDR3 sequence (DNA): TGCGCCAGCAGCTCAGATGGAGGGGGTCACCTCTACGAGCAGTACTTC. Protein sequence: CASSSDGGGHLYEQYF. The rearrangement links TRBV5-5 to TRBJ2-7; D assignment may be TRBD1 or TRBD2 (6 bases each). The CDR3 length is 16 residues. The V gene's germline CDR1 is SGHKS and CDR2 YYEKEE (reference sequence).

This clonotype showed up just a few times. V gene TRBV9 combines with J gene TRBJ2-2, with a weak D call TRBD1 (6 bases). The CDR3 totals 16 residues. The V gene's germline CDR1 is SGDLS and CDR2 YYNGEE. V lost 4 bases to trimming and J lost 3 bases, with 16 bases between them. The DNA for the CDR3 is TGTGCCAGCAGCCCTACCGGGACACCACACACCGGGGAGCTGTTTTTT. It codes for CASSPTGTPHTGELFF.

The table lists this clonotype with many counts. V usage is TRBV2 and J usage is TRBJ1-1; no clear D gene. The CDR3 length is 16 residues. The germline V and J ends were trimmed by 2 bases and 0 bases, with 13 bases remaining between them. Germline values: CDR1 SNHLY, CDR2 FYNNEI. The CDR3, as DNA: TGTGCCAGCAGTGAAATAGATTTGGGGTTGAACACTGAAGCTTTCTTT. This codes for CASSEIDLGLNTEAFF.

The V gene is TRBV7-9, the J gene TRBJ2-5; D uncertain. This CDR3 has 13 amino acids. Germline loops: CDR1 SEHNR, CDR2 FQNEAQ (reference sequence). Trimming pared 5 bases from V and 7 bases from J, leaving 14 bases between. CDR3 sequence (DNA): TGTGCCAGCAGCCCCCCGGCGTCCTCGACCCAGTACTTC. Translation: CASSPPASSTQYF.

This rearrangement joins TRBV2 to TRBJ2-7; tentatively, D is TRBD2 (5 bases). The V gene lost 1 base and the J gene lost 2 bases, with 15 bases spanning the gap. Germline V gene lookup returns CDR1 SNHLY and CDR2 FYNNEI. This CDR3 contains 16 residues. In DNA, the CDR3 is TGTGCCAGCAGTGAAGAGGCTAGCTTACCCGCCTACGAGCAGTACTTC. Its translation is CASSEEASLPAYEQYF.

V and J are TRBV25-1 and TRBJ1-5; TRBD1 matches at 9 bases. V shed 4 bases, J shed 2 bases, and the junction held 6 bases outside the gene matches. In germline, CDR1 is MGHDK, CDR2 SYGVNS. The CDR3 spans 16 residues. CDR3: CASSVPGQGGNQPQHF. CDR3 coding DNA: TGTGCCAGCAGTGTTCCGGGACAGGGTGGCAATCAGCCCCAGCATTTT.

The DNA for the CDR3 is TGTGCCAGCAGTTTCACAGGGGTGGATGGCTACACCTTC. It translates to CASSFTGVDGYTF. The chain employs TRBV12-3 or TRBV12-4 and TRBJ1-2; TRBD1 matches at 7 bases. The CDR3 runs to 13 residues. Germline trimming cut 3 bases from V and 6 bases from J; bases unmatched to any gene: 4.

The chain couples TRBV20-1 to TRBJ1-1; tentatively, D is TRBD1 (5 bases). CDR1 DFQATT and CDR2 SNEGSKA come from the germline V gene (reference sequence). The length of the CDR3 is 10 residues. Trimming stripped 1 base from V and 11 bases from J, with 8 bases between. CDR3 protein: CSARGGGAFF. In DNA, the CDR3 is TGCAGTGCTAGAGGGGGGGGGGCTTTCTTT.